The TCR beta chain described here comes from a study of metastatic and nonmetastatic thyroid tumors. Study details: A comparison of repertoires was made across blood and tumor or nodule tissue from malignant and benign thyroid patients.

This clone has just a few counts. No antigen is known for it. As handled by the study authors: Variation in CDR3 across clinicopathological groups served as the basis for constructing a distant-metastasis classifier in papillary thyroid cancer. TCRdb re-analyzed the PCR reads using MiXCR. The V and J calls reflect TCRdb's pipeline rather than the authors' work. The data contain 13,000 to 15,000 clones, around 23% of them seen just once; the ten biggest clones take up less than 8.5%. Germline-derived CDR1 and CDR2 are LNHDA and SQIVND (reference sequence). The CDR3 is 15 amino acids. Trimming cost V 1 base and J 1 base, with 10 bases left between them. All patients were untreated before thyroid surgery. General observations from the study: Reportedly, malignant thyroid tumors had significantly higher TCR beta diversity than benign nodules, in blood and tumor.

The source is a female donor with papillary thyroid cancer or a benign thyroid nodule (not recorded which). Some clones in this sample may be carry-over from other donors' samples. The sequenced sample was tumor tissue. The chain joins TRBV19 to TRBJ1-1, with unresolved D. As DNA, the CDR3 is TGTGCCAGTAGTATAGTAGTTACAGCGAACACTGAAGCTTTCTTT. This gives the protein CASSIVVTANTEAFF.